A single sample gave rise to the 26 T cell receptor beta chains below, sequenced in a study of T cell repertoires in aging, cancer and after chemotherapy. Amplification of TCR beta used genomic DNA extracted from peripheral blood. Rearranged V-D-J TRB sequences were amplified with a mixed TRB-A/B primer pool. Each CDR3 protein is one row after TCRdb ran MiXCR on the multiplex PCR reads. The sample yields approximately 1,000 distinct CDR3 sequences, over 25% seen once. The sequenced sample consisted of blood. All receptors come from a human donor with a solid tumor.

The chain employs TRBV7-2 and TRBJ2-7, with 7 positions matching TRBD2. Germline V CDR1 and CDR2: SGHTA, FQGNSA. CDR3 length: 15 residues. V trimming: 3 bases; J trimming: 7 bases; junction bases outside the gene matches: 12. The CDR3 sequence is CASSLRPGRGLEQYF. DNA for the CDR3: TGTGCCAGCAGCTTGAGGCCTGGGCGGGGGTTGGAGCAGTACTTC.

By frequency in the sample, this clonotype is large (0.1 to 1%). The genes are TRBV6-4 and TRBJ2-2; weak D call: TRBD2 (5 bases). Between the trimmed V and J ends, which lost 5 bases and 6 bases, there was a span of 13 bases. CDR3 length equals 14 residues. Germline V lookup: CDR1 MRHNA, CDR2 SNTAGT. CDR3 residues: CASSRAADAGELFF. DNA of the CDR3: TGTGCCAGCAGTAGGGCAGCGGACGCCGGGGAGCTGTTTTTT.

This clonotype is labeled large. This chain joins TRBV10-3 and TRBJ2-1, with D perhaps given as TRBD1 or TRBD2 (7 bases each). The germline gives CDR1 ENHRY, CDR2 SYGVKD. V gave up 8 bases and J gave up 5 bases, with 16 bases separating them. The CDR3 consists of 14 residues. The DNA of the CDR3 is TGTGCCATCCGGACAGGCGGGGGTCACAATGAGCAGTTCTTC. Translated: CAIRTGGGHNEQFF.

This clonotype is categorized as large (0.1 to 1%). This chain connects TRBV6-5 to TRBJ2-1; 11 nucleotides line up with TRBD2. CDR1 is MNHEY and CDR2 is SVGAGI in the germline V gene. The ends lost 7 bases at V and 5 bases at J; junction bases unmatched: 7. This CDR3 comprises 15 residues. Here the CDR3 reads CASKKTSGGNNEQFF. In DNA form, the CDR3 reads TGTGCCAGCAAGAAAACTAGCGGGGGTAACAATGAGCAGTTCTTC.

By frequency in the sample, this clonotype is medium-sized. The rearrangement uses TRBV7-9 and TRBJ1-6; D is ambiguous. The CDR3 totals 14 residues. Trimming removed 4 bases at V and 9 bases at J, with 13 bases between. Germline-derived CDR1 and CDR2 are SEHNR and FQNEAQ (reference sequence). CDR3 residues: CASSSNPNSSPLHF. CDR3 nucleotide sequence: TGTGCCAGCAGCTCCAACCCAAACTCTTCACCCCTCCACTTT.

This chain joins TRBV29-1 and TRBJ1-1; perhaps TRBD1 as D (5 bases). This CDR3 has 14 residues. The V end was cut by 5 bases, the J end by 3 bases, with 16 bases between. Germline CDR1 is SQVTM and CDR2 is ANQGSEA. The CDR3 is CSVMQGRWDTEAFF. As DNA, the CDR3 is TGCAGCGTTATGCAGGGAAGATGGGACACTGAAGCTTTCTTT. Based on the CDR3 plus reference TRBV29-1 and TRBJ1-1, the full variable domain is SAVISQKPSRDICQRGTSLTIQCQVDSQVTMMFWYRQQPGQSLTLIATANQGSEATYESGFVIDKFPISRPNLTFSTLTVSNMSPEDSSIYLCSVMQGRWDTEAFFGQGTRLTVV.

This sequence joins TRBV29-1 and TRBJ1-4; D gene ambiguous. The CDR3 is 11 amino acids. Trimming cost V 2 bases and J 11 bases, with 9 bases left between them. Germline V gene data show CDR1 as SQVTM and CDR2 as ANQGSEA. In DNA, the CDR3 is TGCAGCGTTGAAAGGGAGTCCAAACTGTTTTTT. This translates into CSVERESKLFF. Full variable domain (remainder filled in from reference TRBV29-1 and TRBJ1-4): SAVISQKPSRDICQRGTSLTIQCQVDSQVTMMFWYRQQPGQSLTLIATANQGSEATYESGFVIDKFPISRPNLTFSTLTVSNMSPEDSSIYLCSVERESKLFFGSGTQLSVL.

By frequency in the sample, this clonotype is large. The chain joins TRBV20-1 to TRBJ2-5; 10 bases fit TRBD2. The germline gives CDR1 DFQATT, CDR2 SNEGSKA (reference sequence). J gave up 2 bases and V 2 bases, and 2 bases lay outside the gene matches. The length of the CDR3 is 14 residues. In DNA form, the CDR3 reads TGCAGTGCTAGACTTAGCGGGGGGCAAGAGACCCAGTACTTC. Translation gives CSARLSGGQETQYF.

By share of the sample, this clonotype is hyperexpanded (1% or more). The genes are TRBV10-2 and TRBJ2-3; D might be TRBD2 (7 bases). CDR1 WSHSY and CDR2 SAAADI come from the germline V gene. There are 15 residues in the CDR3. Trimming stripped 4 bases from V and 4 bases from J, with 15 bases between. CDR3 sequence reads: CASSVNGGAADTQYF. Here the CDR3 DNA reads TGCGCCAGCAGTGTTAATGGGGGGGCGGCAGATACGCAGTATTTT.

By share, this clonotype counts as medium-sized. This chain joins TRBV7-9 and TRBJ1-1, with 11 bases lining up with TRBD1. Losses at the gene ends were 4 bases for V and 1 base for J; bases not matched to a gene: 5. The germline V gene has CDR1 SEHNR and CDR2 FQNEAQ (reference sequence). The CDR3 is made up of 16 amino acids. For the CDR3, the DNA is TGTGCCAGCAGCTCCCGGGACAGGGGGACGAACACTGAAGCTTTCTTT. This sequence encodes CASSSRDRGTNTEAFF.

This clonotype is labeled as medium-sized (0.01 to 0.1%). The J gene is TRBJ1-3, the V gene TRBV5-1, with D tentatively TRBD1 (6 bases). This CDR3 has 15 residues. V lost 4 bases and J 0 bases, leaving 11 bases between the germline ends. Germline CDR1 reads SGHRS; CDR2 reads YFSETQ. CDR3: CASSIGQSSGNTIYF. The CDR3 DNA reads as TGCGCCAGCAGCATAGGACAGAGCTCTGGAAACACCATATATTTT.

This clonotype is judged large. J is TRBJ2-7 and V is TRBV6-4; D is possibly TRBD2 (5 bases). The V end was cut by 8 bases, the J end by 3 bases, with 14 bases between. There are 13 residues in the CDR3. Looked up from germline, CDR1 is MRHNA and CDR2 is SNTAGT. In DNA, the CDR3 is TGTGCCAGCTCGAGGACTGTTATCTACGAGCAGTACTTC. Its translation: CASSRTVIYEQYF.

This clonotype is classed as medium-sized. The J gene is TRBJ2-5, the V gene TRBV20-1, with TRBD1 as a possible D gene (5 bases). Between the trimmed V and J ends, which lost 3 bases and 5 bases, there was a span of 13 bases. Germline loops: CDR1 DFQATT, CDR2 SNEGSKA (reference sequence). The length of the CDR3 is 13 residues. The CDR3 DNA reads as TGCAGTGCTAGGAAAGGGGTTCGGGAGACCCAGTACTTC. The encoded protein is CSARKGVRETQYF.

As for this clonotype: A much larger clone lies one base from this, so it may be a read error. V gene TRBV20-1 combines with J gene TRBJ1-1, with a weak D call TRBD1 (5 bases). This CDR3 contains 13 residues. Germline V CDR1 and CDR2: DFQATT, SNEGSKA (reference sequence). CDR3 sequence: CSSRDGLNTEAFF. DNA for the CDR3: TGCAGTTCTAGGGACGGTTTGAACACTGAAGCTTTCTTT.

The CDR3 region has the DNA TGTGCCAGCAGCTCTCGACAGGGAGGAGAAAAACTGTTTTTT. Translation: CASSSRQGGEKLFF. The chain joins TRBV9 to TRBJ1-4; 7 nucleotides line up with TRBD1. The germline gives CDR1 SGDLS, CDR2 YYNGEE. The CDR3 extends over 14 amino acids. V was clipped by 4 bases and J by 8 bases; unmatched bases: 8.

There are a few counts of this clonotype. The gene calls are TRBV7-2 and TRBJ2-5, with unresolved D. The CDR3 loop spans 14 amino acids. Germline CDR1 reads SGHTA; CDR2 reads FQGNSA. Trimming shortened V by 2 bases and J by 0 bases, and 7 bases separated the two germline ends. CDR3 residues: CASSLFSYQETQYF. The CDR3 region has the DNA TGTGCCAGCAGCTTATTCTCGTACCAAGAGACCCAGTACTTC.

This clonotype was seen only a few times. V and J are TRBV23-1 and TRBJ1-1, with D unresolved. TRBV23-1 belongs to the ORF category, with a function that is uncertain. This CDR3 is built from 9 residues. V gave up 3 bases and J gave up 8 bases, with 1 base separating them. The CDR3, as DNA: TGCGCCAGCAGTCAGGAAGCTTTCTTT. This sequence encodes CASSQEAFF.

This clonotype is large by share. The rearrangement uses TRBV15 and TRBJ2-7; tentative D call: TRBD2 (6 bases). V was cut by 3 bases and J by 5 bases, with 11 bases left in between. The germline V gene encodes CDR1 LNHNV and CDR2 YYDKDF (reference sequence). The CDR3 runs 13 residues. The CDR3 loop is CATSSTSFDEQYF. DNA of the CDR3: TGTGCCACCAGCAGTACTAGCTTCGACGAGCAGTACTTC.

This clonotype is categorized as large (0.1 to 1%). The rearrangement uses TRBV7-9 and TRBJ2-7; D perhaps matches TRBD1 (6 bases). Trimming removed 5 bases from V and 6 bases from J, with 17 bases in between. Germline V gene sequence: CDR1 SEHNR, CDR2 FQNEAQ (reference sequence). The CDR3 contains 14 residues. CDR3 sequence: CASSGTWALSEQYF. The CDR3 nucleotides read TGTGCCAGCAGCGGGACATGGGCCCTAAGCGAGCAGTACTTC.

This clonotype is medium-sized. This rearrangement joins TRBV6-1 to TRBJ1-1; 8 bases map to TRBD1. This CDR3 spans 16 amino acids. The V gene end was trimmed by 1 base and the J gene end by 4 bases; junction bases not matched to a gene: 8. Germline values: CDR1 MNHNS, CDR2 SASEGT. CDR3 residues: CASSEEETTGGTEAFF. DNA of the CDR3: TGTGCCAGCAGTGAAGAAGAAACAACAGGGGGCACTGAAGCTTTCTTT.

By share of the sample, this clonotype is medium-sized (0.01 to 0.1%). The chain employs TRBV12-3 or TRBV12-4 and TRBJ2-7; D might be TRBD1 or TRBD2, each matching 5 bases. V dropped 3 bases and J dropped 3 bases, with 15 bases sitting between them. This CDR3 spans 15 amino acids. The CDR3 DNA reads as TGTGCCAGCAGTTTGGGAGACAGTTTCAGCTACGAGCAGTACTTC. It encodes CASSLGDSFSYEQYF.

This clonotype is labeled as large. The J gene is TRBJ2-7, the V gene TRBV6-6; no clear D. Trimming took off 6 bases at V and 7 bases at J, with 13 bases between the two ends. The CDR3 is 12 residues long. Per germline, CDR1 MNHNY and CDR2 SVGAGI (reference sequence). The CDR3 loop is CASSPIGREQYF. CDR3 sequence (DNA): TGTGCCAGCAGCCCGATTGGAAGGGAGCAGTACTTC.

The V gene is TRBV10-3, the J gene TRBJ2-7; D not certain. Trimming shortened V by 10 bases and J by 0 bases, and 25 bases separated the two germline ends. CDR3 size: 17 residues. Germline assignment: CDR1 ENHRY and CDR2 SYGVKD. The CDR3 sequence: CATSPIIVSLVSYEQYF. As DNA, the CDR3 is TGTGCCACCTCACCGATCATAGTCTCCCTAGTCTCCTACGAGCAGTACTTC.

This clonotype is large in the sample. CDR3 in amino acids: CASSSDAGEQYF. As DNA, the CDR3 is TGTGCCAGCAGCTCAGATGCCGGCGAGCAGTACTTC. The chain carries TRBV5-5 and TRBJ2-7; D remains unclear. Trimming shortened V by 3 bases and J by 6 bases, and 10 bases separated the two germline ends. The V gene's germline CDR1 is SGHKS and CDR2 YYEKEE (reference sequence). The CDR3 totals 12 residues.

About this clonotype itself: One end of the junction does not line up with germline, which may come from a read error. The chain recombines TRBV14 with TRBJ1-1; D unresolved. The CDR3 runs to 13 residues. CDR1 and CDR2 (germline): SGHDN, FVKESK. DNA of the CDR3: TGTGACAGCAGCCAAGAATATAGCGGTGAAGCTTTCTTT. This codes for CDSSQEYSGEAFF. The variable domain in full, completed from reference TRBV14 and TRBJ1-1, reads EAGVTQFPSHSVIEKGQTVTLRCDPISGHDNLYWYRRVMGKEIKFLLHFVKESKQDESGMPNNRFLAERTGGTYSTLKVQPAELEDSGVYFCDSSQEYSGEAFFGQGTRLTVV.

Comment on this clonotype: Germline and junction disagree at one end, which may indicate a read error. The chain employs TRBV10-3 and TRBJ1-2; possible D gene TRBD1, 6 bases. There are 13 residues in the CDR3. CDR1 ENHRY and CDR2 SYGVKD come from the germline V gene. The CDR3 DNA is TGTGCCAGCAGTCGGGGGGCGAACTATGGCTACACCTTC. It is translated as CASSRGANYGYTF.